This T cell receptor (beta chain) was sequenced for a study of human T cells and chemical hapten exposure. Study background: Slight volume differences across pooled libraries mainly accounted for varying per-sample TCR yields. Broader study findings: No alteration of TCRs above 1 in 1000 frequency was seen with DPC sensitization.

The CDR3 loop spans 16 amino acids. The ends were cut back, 3 bases at V and 1 base at J, with 13 bases in the middle. Germline V gene data show CDR1 as MDHEN and CDR2 as SYDVKM. Time point noted: healthy volunteer bleed at 6 weeks. Total RNA came from unfractionated whole blood. A few counts support this clonotype. The antigen remains undetermined. TCRdb reprocessed the RACE reads via MiXCR and lists one record per CDR3 protein. The sample has 40,000 to 45,000 distinct CDR3 sequences; about 4% are singletons. This clonotype originated in a human donor in good health. Some clones in this sample may be carry-over from other donors' samples. The sample consisted of whole blood. The chain uses TRBV28 and TRBJ2-4; the D gene could be TRBD1 or TRBD2 (7 bases each). CDR3 in DNA: TGTGCCAGCAGTTTTCCGCAGGGGGGGGCCAAAAACATTCAGTACTTC. Protein sequence: CASSFPQGGAKNIQYF.